The sequence of this T cell receptor (beta chain) was determined in a study of blood T cell repertoires in COVID-19. About the study: The United States, Italy and Spain provided the acute and convalescent COVID-19 samples. The analysed material was cDNA or gDNA that came from T cells, B-cell-depleted T cells, or PBMCs.

It was during active infection that Seattle patients were enrolled and then longitudinally followed. As originally analysed: Amplification with reference gene primers provided the estimates of nucleated cell counts. Libraries were prepared by immunoSEQ multiplex PCR; TCRdb keeps only in-frame clonotypes and omits some of them. D and trimming come from the DNA, and the V and J calls and clone size come from that table. The sample lists a few hundred thousand clones, roughly 90% occurring once. Germline assignment: CDR1 MNHEY and CDR2 SMNVEV (reference sequence). V shed 5 bases, J shed 4 bases, and the junction held 8 bases outside the gene matches. This CDR3 spans 15 amino acids.

This rearrangement joins TRBV27 to TRBJ1-2; TRBD1 aligns across 9 bases. The sequenced sample consisted of peripheral blood. The clonotype originates from a woman aged 30 to 39 with COVID-19, enrolled during active disease. CDR3: CASSPLATGGYGYTF. The CDR3 DNA follows: TGTGCCAGCAGTCCACTCGCGACAGGGGGCTATGGCTACACCTTC.